Listed below are T cell receptor beta chains from one sample, sequenced in a study of cytotoxic CD8 clonotypes in ibrutinib-treated CLL. Sequencing was performed with immunoSEQ multiplex PCR; in TCRdb, only in-frame clones are kept and a portion is missing. The table has over 30,000 clones, about 70% seen once. The specimen was PBMCs, collected at disease progression, from a patient treated with ibrutinib. The source of these receptors is a human donor with chronic lymphocytic leukemia. The CDR3 runs from the conserved cysteine through the conserved F or W. A D gene is named only where the DNA matches it firmly. Size tells how often a clone was seen (once, few, many) or the class of an expanded clone, and some rows leave it out.

TRBJ2-5	once	TRBV19	TRBD2	CASRREGRETQYF	TGTGCCAGTAGGCGGGAGGGCCGGGAGACCCAGTACTTC
TRBJ2-7	NA	TRBV4-3	TRBD2	CASSQWTSDYEQYF	TGCGCCAGCAGCCAGTGGACTAGCGACTACGAGCAGTACTTC
TRBJ2-1	NA	TRBV19	NA	CASSIATAYNEQFF	TGTGCCAGTAGTATAGCTACAGCCTACAATGAGCAGTTCTTC
TRBJ2-2	few	TRBV5-1	NA	CASSLEAFNTGELFF	TGCGCCAGCAGCTTGGAAGCCTTTAACACCGGGGAGCTGTTTTTT
TRBJ2-7	NA	TRBV7-2	TRBD2	CASSFSGTSYEQYF	TGTGCCAGCAGCTTTAGCGGGACCTCCTACGAGCAGTACTTC
TRBJ1-3	NA	TRBV9	TRBD1	CASSPTGFGPGNTIYF	TGTGCCAGCAGCCCGACAGGGTTTGGACCTGGAAACACCATATATTTT
TRBJ1-5	NA	TRBV27	NA	CATPWGPAEPQHF	TGTGCCACCCCTTGGGGCCCGGCGGAGCCCCAGCATTTT
TRBJ2-3	NA	TRBV11-3	NA	CASSLIGSFTDTQYF	TGTGCCAGCAGCTTAATTGGGAGCTTTACAGATACGCAGTATTTT
TRBJ2-1	NA	TRBV5-4	TRBD2	CASSLGGGGGKVEQFF	TGTGCCAGCAGCTTGGGTGGCGGGGGGGGAAAGGTGGAGCAGTTCTTC
TRBJ2-2	few	TRBV19	NA	CASSPTGELFF	TGTGCCAGTAGTCCGACCGGGGAGCTGTTTTTT
TRBJ2-5	few	TRBV28	TRBD2	CASSYPGGAIRETQYF	TGTGCCAGCAGTTACCCGGGGGGGGCGATCCGCGAGACCCAGTACTTC
TRBJ1-2	NA	TRBV4-3	NA	CASSGQGQDYGYTF	TGCGCCAGCAGCGGTCAGGGGCAGGACTATGGCTACACCTTC
TRBJ1-4	medium-sized	TRBV18	NA	CASSETPLPGKLFF	TGTGCCAGCTCGGAGACCCCATTGCCCGGAAAACTGTTTTTT
TRBJ1-3	many	TRBV30	NA	CAWSVRGNTIYF	TGTGCCTGGAGTGTACGAGGAAACACCATATATTTT
TRBJ1-5	NA	TRBV15	NA	CASQGLGSNQPQHF	TGTGCCTCCCAGGGATTGGGGAGCAATCAGCCCCAGCATTTT
TRBJ2-7	NA	TRBV6-1	TRBD2	CASRGLAEIYEQYF	TGTGCCAGCAGGGGACTAGCGGAGATCTACGAGCAGTACTTC
TRBJ2-7	NA	TRBV11-1	TRBD2	CASRRAGPSYEQYF	TGTGCCAGCAGACGAGCGGGACCCTCCTACGAGCAGTACTTC
TRBJ2-2	once	TRBV2	NA	CASKSQWAGELFF	TGTGCCAGCAAGTCACAATGGGCCGGGGAGCTGTTTTTT
TRBJ2-7	NA	TRBV19	NA	CASSLDAISEQYF	TGTGCCAGTAGTTTGGACGCAATTTCCGAGCAGTACTTC
TRBJ2-3	NA	TRBV2	TRBD1	CASSVEQGADTQYF	TGTGCCAGCAGTGTTGAACAGGGGGCAGATACGCAGTATTTT
TRBJ2-5	NA	TRBV7-9	NA	CASSLSKGEETQYF	TGTGCCAGCAGCTTGAGCAAAGGAGAAGAGACCCAGTACTTC
TRBJ2-1	NA	TRBV10-3	NA	CAISESGAPRYNEQFF	TGTGCCATCAGTGAGTCGGGCGCGCCCCGTTACAATGAGCAGTTCTTC
TRBJ2-7	NA	TRBV7-2	NA	CASSVTVSYEQYF	TGTGCCAGCAGCGTGACAGTATCCTACGAGCAGTACTTC
TRBJ2-1	NA	TRBV7-8	NA	CASSLVTGEQFF	TGTGCCAGCAGCTTGGTCACGGGCGAGCAGTTCTTC
TRBJ2-1	NA	TRBV27	TRBD2	CASSLRTSGTYNEQFF	TGTGCCAGCAGTTTGAGGACTAGCGGGACCTACAATGAGCAGTTCTTC
TRBJ2-1	NA	TRBV11-2	TRBD2	CASTPLAGVYNEQFF	TGTGCCAGCACCCCCCTAGCGGGAGTGTACAATGAGCAGTTCTTC
TRBJ2-1	NA	TRBV11-2	TRBD1	CASSLEGDRVEQFF	TGTGCCAGCAGCTTAGAGGGGGACAGGGTAGAGCAGTTCTTC
TRBJ2-7	few	TRBV6-1	TRBD1	CASSDRASGGRYEQYF	TGTGCCAGCAGTGACAGGGCCTCAGGGGGCAGGTACGAGCAGTACTTC
TRBJ2-1	NA	TRBV7-9	TRBD2	CASSLYLGLANNEQFF	TGTGCCAGCAGCTTATACTTGGGACTAGCGAACAATGAGCAGTTCTTC
TRBJ1-4	NA	TRBV28	TRBD1	CASSLVGQQEKLFF	TGTGCCAGCAGTTTAGTGGGACAGCAGGAAAAACTGTTTTTT
TRBJ2-7	once	TRBV11-3	NA	CASSLAHTYEQYF	TGTGCCAGCAGCTTGGCACATACCTACGAGCAGTACTTC
TRBJ2-3	NA	TRBV5-1	NA	CASSLAIAPDTQYF	TGCGCCAGCAGCTTGGCAATAGCACCAGATACGCAGTATTTT
TRBJ1-5	NA	TRBV6-6	TRBD1	CASSSGTGDSNQPQHF	TGTGCCAGCAGTTCGGGGACAGGAGATAGCAATCAGCCCCAGCATTTT